A single sample gave rise to the 2 T cell receptor beta chains below, sequenced in a study of PD-1 blockade in classical Hodgkin lymphoma. Time point specified: cycle 4 day 1 (C4D1), after 6 weeks of nivolumab. Every patient relapsed after autologous stem cell transplantation, and brentuximab vedotin exposure varied. Profiled with immunoSEQ multiplex PCR; TCRdb holds only in-frame clones, not every one. The sample holds tens of thousands of clones; approximately 67% are singletons and the top ten take approximately 2.6%. Sequences were derived from peripheral blood mononuclear cells (PBMCs), sampled before the fourth cycle of nivolumab. These TCRs come from a human donor with classical Hodgkin lymphoma.

In its sample, this clone was seen a few times. V gene TRBV7-3 combines with J gene TRBJ2-5; D remains unclear. Germline loops: CDR1 SGHTA, CDR2 FQGTGA. CDR3 length equals 15 residues. Trimming stripped 5 bases from V and 1 base from J, with 14 bases between. The CDR3 DNA is TGTGCCAGCAGCAAAAGGTCCGGGCCCCAAGAGACCCAGTACTTC. Its protein is CASSKRSGPQETQYF.

The chain employs TRBV4-2 and TRBJ2-7; 9 nucleotides align to TRBD2. The length of the CDR3 is 15 residues. V lost 5 bases to trimming and J lost 3 bases; unmatched junction nucleotides: 8. Germline CDR1 is LGHNA and CDR2 is YNFKEQ. The CDR3 sequence is CASSDRSGGIYEQYF. CDR3 in DNA: TGTGCCAGCAGCGACAGAAGCGGGGGGATCTACGAGCAGTACTTC.